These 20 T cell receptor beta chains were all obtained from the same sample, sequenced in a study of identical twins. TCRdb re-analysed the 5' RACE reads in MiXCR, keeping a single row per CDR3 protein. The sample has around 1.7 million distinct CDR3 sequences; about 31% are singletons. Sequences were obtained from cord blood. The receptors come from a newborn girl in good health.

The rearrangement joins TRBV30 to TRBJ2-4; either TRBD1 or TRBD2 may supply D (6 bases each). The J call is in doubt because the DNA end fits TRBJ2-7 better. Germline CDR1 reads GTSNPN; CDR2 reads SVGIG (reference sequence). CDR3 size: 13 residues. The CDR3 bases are TGTGCCTGGACCTCGGGGGCAGGGGACGAGCAGTACTTC. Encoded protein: CAWTSGAGDEQYF.

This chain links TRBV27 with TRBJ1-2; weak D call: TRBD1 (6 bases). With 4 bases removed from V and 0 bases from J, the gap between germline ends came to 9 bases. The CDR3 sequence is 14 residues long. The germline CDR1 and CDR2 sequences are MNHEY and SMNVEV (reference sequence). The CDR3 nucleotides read TGTGCCAGCAGTTGGGGGGCTCCTAACTATGGCTACACCTTC. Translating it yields CASSWGAPNYGYTF.

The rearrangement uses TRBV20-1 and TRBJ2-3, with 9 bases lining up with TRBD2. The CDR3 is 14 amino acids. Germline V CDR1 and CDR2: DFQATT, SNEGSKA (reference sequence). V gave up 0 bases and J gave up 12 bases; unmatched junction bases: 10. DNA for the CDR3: TGCAGTGCTAGAGACGAGCGGGGGGCCGGTGTTCAGTATTTT. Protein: CSARDERGAGVQYF.

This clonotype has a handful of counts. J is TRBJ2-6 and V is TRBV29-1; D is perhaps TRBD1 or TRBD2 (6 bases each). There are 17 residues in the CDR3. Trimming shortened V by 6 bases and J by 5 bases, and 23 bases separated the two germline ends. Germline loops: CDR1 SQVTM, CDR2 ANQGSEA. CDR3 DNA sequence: TGCAGCGTCTCCGTCGGGGGCCAAAACATGAGGGCCAACGTCCTGACTTTC. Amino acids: CSVSVGGQNMRANVLTF.

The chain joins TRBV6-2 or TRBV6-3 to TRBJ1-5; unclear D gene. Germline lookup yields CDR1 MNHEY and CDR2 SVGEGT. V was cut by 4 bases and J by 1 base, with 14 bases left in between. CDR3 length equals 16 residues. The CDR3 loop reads CASSSPGGRSNQPQHF. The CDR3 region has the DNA TGTGCCAGCAGTTCCCCGGGTGGAAGAAGCAATCAGCCCCAGCATTTT.

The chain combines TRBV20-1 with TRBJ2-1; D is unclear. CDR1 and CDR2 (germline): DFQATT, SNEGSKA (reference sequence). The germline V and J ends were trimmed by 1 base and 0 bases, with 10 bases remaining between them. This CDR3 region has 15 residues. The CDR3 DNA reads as TGCAGTGCTAGAGGTCTCGAGAGCTCCTACAATGAGCAGTTCTTC. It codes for CSARGLESSYNEQFF.

CDR3 amino acids: CASSGRPLAIYF. The CDR3 DNA sequence: TGTGCCAGCAGTGGACGACCTCTGGCCATATATTTT. V gene TRBV12-3 or TRBV12-4 combines with J gene TRBJ1-3; D is uncertain. CDR3 length: 12 residues. The V end lost 5 bases, the J end lost 11 bases, and 13 bases lay between the germline ends.

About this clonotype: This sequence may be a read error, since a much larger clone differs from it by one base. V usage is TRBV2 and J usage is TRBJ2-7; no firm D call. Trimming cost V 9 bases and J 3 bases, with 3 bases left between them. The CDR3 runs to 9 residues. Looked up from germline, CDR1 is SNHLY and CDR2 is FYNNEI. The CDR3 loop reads CARNYEQYF. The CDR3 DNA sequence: TGTGCCAGAAACTACGAGCAGTACTTC.

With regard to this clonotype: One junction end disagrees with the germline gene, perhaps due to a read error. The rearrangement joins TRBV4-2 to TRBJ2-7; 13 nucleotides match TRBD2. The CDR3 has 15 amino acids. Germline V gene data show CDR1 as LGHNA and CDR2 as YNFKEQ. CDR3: CASSQGTSGSYGQYF. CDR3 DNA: TGTGCCAGCAGCCAAGGGACTAGCGGGAGCTACGGGCAGTACTTC.

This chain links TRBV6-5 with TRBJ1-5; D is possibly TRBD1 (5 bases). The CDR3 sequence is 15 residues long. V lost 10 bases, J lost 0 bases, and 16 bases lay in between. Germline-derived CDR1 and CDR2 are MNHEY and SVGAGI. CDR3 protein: CATRRQRSSNQPQHF. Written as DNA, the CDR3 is TGTGCCACCAGAAGACAGAGAAGTAGCAATCAGCCCCAGCATTTT.

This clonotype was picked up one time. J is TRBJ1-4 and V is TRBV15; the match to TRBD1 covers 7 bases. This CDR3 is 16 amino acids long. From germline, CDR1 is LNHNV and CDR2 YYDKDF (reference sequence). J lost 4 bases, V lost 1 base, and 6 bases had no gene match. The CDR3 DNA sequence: TGTGCCACCAGCAGAGGAGGGGGACAGCGTAATGAAAAACTGTTTTTT. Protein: CATSRGGGQRNEKLFF.

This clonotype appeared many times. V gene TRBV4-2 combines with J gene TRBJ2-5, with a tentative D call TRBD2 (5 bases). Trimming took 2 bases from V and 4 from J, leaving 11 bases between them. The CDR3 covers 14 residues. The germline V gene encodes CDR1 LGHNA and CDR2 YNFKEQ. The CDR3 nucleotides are TGTGCCAGCAGCCAACCTCGAGGAGGAGAGACCCAGTACTTC. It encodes CASSQPRGGETQYF.

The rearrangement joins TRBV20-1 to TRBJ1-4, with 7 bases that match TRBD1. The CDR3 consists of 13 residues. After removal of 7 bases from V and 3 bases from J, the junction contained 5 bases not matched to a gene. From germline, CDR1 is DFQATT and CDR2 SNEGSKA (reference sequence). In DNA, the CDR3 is TGCAGTGTTAAGACAGGGCCTAATGAAAAACTGTTTTTT. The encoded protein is CSVKTGPNEKLFF.

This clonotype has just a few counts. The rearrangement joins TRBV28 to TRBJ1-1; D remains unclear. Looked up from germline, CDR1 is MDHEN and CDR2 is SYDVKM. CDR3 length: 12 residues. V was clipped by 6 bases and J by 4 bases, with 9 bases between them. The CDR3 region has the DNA TGTGCCAGCAGGAGACAAGCCACTGAAGCTTTCTTT. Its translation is CASRRQATEAFF.

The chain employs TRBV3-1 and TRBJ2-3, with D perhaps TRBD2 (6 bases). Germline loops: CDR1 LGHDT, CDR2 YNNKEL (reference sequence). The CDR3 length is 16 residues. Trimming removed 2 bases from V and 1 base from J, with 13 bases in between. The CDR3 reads CASSQSSETRTDTQYF. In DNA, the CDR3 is TGTGCCAGCAGCCAATCTAGCGAAACTCGCACAGATACGCAGTATTTT.

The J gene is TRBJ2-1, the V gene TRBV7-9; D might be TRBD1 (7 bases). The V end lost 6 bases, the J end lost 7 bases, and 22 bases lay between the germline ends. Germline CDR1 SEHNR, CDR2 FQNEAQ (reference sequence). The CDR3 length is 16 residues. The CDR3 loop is CASRDPAGGSGNEQFF. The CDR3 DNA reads TGTGCCAGCAGGGATCCTGCAGGGGGGAGTGGGAATGAGCAGTTCTTC.

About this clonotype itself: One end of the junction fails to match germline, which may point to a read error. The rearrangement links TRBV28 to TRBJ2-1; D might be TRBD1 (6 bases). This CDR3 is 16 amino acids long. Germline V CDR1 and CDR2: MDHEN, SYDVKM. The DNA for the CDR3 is TGTGCCAGCAGTCAATTCCAGGGGTCCTACTACAATGGGCAGTTCTTC. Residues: CASSQFQGSYYNGQFF.

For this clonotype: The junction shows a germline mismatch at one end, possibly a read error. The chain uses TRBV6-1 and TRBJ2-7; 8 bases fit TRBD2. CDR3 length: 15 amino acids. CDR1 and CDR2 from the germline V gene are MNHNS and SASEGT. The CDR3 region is CASREAGVGFNEQYF. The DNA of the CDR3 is TGTGCCAGCAGAGAAGCGGGAGTAGGCTTCAATGAGCAGTACTTC.

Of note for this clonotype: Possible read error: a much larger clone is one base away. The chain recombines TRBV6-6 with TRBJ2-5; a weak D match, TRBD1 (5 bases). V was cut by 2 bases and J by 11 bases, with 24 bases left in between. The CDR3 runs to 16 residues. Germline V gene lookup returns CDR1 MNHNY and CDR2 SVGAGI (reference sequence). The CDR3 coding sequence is TGTGCCAGCAGTTACAAGTGGCAGGGTAGGAGCAATGAGCAGTACTTC. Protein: CASSYKWQGRSNEQYF.

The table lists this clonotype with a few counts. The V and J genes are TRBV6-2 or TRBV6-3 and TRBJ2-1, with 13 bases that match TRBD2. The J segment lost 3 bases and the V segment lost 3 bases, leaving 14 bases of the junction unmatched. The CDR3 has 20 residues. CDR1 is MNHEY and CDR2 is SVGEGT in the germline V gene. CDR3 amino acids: CASSYADRLAGGGFYNEQFF. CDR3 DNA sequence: TGTGCCAGCAGTTATGCAGATCGACTAGCGGGAGGAGGATTCTACAATGAGCAGTTCTTC.